The T cell receptor (beta chain) described here comes from a study of blood T cells in healthy people across ages. Whole-study findings and limits: Both naive CD4+ cell counts and diversity were greater in long-lived donors than in aged donors.

On this clonotype itself: Its antigen is undetermined.

Germline V gene lookup returns CDR1 KGHDR and CDR2 SFDVKD. This CDR3 is built from 13 residues. V lost 7 bases and J lost 5, with 13 bases in between. Caucasian individuals from Russia who were healthy and aged about 6 to 100 acted as donors. Each sample had at least 6 million PBMCs isolated. A minimum of 5 micrograms of total RNA was extracted per sample. Next came a second PCR, run for roughly 7 to 12 cycles, which used a sample-barcoded 5' primer along with a J-beta primer mix. Using its own MiXCR run on the 5' RACE reads, TCRdb lists one record per CDR3 protein. The data contain 1.5 million or so distinct CDR3 sequences, approximately 43% of them singletons.

The sequencing sample was made of blood. The sequence came from a woman under 30 in good health. The rearrangement links TRBV24-1 to TRBJ2-5, with D perhaps matching TRBD2 (6 bases). The CDR3 loop is CATSPRGWETQYF. CDR3 nucleotide sequence: TGTGCCACCAGCCCCCGGGGGTGGGAGACCCAGTACTTC.